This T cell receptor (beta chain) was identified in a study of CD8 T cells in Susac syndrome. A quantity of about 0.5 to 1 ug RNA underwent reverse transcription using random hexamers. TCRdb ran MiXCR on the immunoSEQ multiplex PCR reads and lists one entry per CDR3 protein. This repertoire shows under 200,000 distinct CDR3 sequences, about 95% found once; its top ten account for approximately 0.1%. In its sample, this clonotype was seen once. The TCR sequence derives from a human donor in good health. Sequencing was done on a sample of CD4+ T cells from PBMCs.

The CDR3 bases are TGTGCCAGCAGCTTAACGGGCGTCTACACTGAAGCTTTCTTT. It translates to CASSLTGVYTEAFF. The V and J genes are TRBV7-3 and TRBJ1-1, with D unresolved. The length of the CDR3 is 14 residues. The V gene's germline CDR1 is SGHTA and CDR2 FQGTGA. Trimming left V 0 bases short and J 3 bases short, with 8 bases between.